The T cell receptor beta chain described here comes from a study of cytomegalovirus exposure and HLA in healthy donors (TCRdb year 2017). Background on the whole study: According to an earlier analysis of a few hundred of the donors, about 190 million T cells yielded some 120 million unique TCR beta sequences and about 300 Gb of sequence data. About 310 gigabases of sequencing data and approximately 93 million unique TCR sequences were included in an early release covering roughly 600 HLA-typed donors. Among the roughly 400 genotyped donors, roughly 80% belonged to the genetic ancestry cluster associated with self-reported Caucasian donors. The study aimed to test whether cataloging public T cell receptors could reveal signatures of past pathogen exposure. The T cell repertoires of roughly 660 subjects were profiled by immunosequencing and related to cytomegalovirus serostatus. In addition to the first cohort of approximately 650 subjects, a separate validation cohort of about 120 different subjects was used. The study combined high-throughput TCR immunosequencing, statistical association of individual TCRs with disease status, and machine learning to predict cytomegalovirus infection status. In a later analysis, previously published TCR beta repertoires from fewer than 750 donors were re-analyzed and high-resolution HLA genotyping was added so that TCR occurrence patterns could be studied. In the later analysis, no new phenotypic data were used to find candidate immune exposures; instead, reliance was placed on TCR beta sequences and their occurrence across donors. An earlier analysis of around 580 of the donors used high-throughput TCR beta sequencing to judge whether each TCR beta V gene segment behaved as functional or pseudogenic. Donor age, sex, ethnicity and CMV serostatus were compiled together with the repertoire data. Genome-wide SNP genotypes for about 65% of the 666 donors were used in a later genetic analysis, which treated that subset as a discovery cohort. All discovery cohort repertoires had been generated on a single sequencing platform. HLA typing covered class I and class II loci at four-digit resolution. The number of typed donors differed by locus: roughly 629-630 for A, B, C, DRB1 and DQB1; about 520 for DQA1; about 600 for DPA1; and some 470 for DPB1. Five DR-DQ haplotypes were treated as single units for association and clustering because of strong linkage in the cohort. Among about 400 genotyped donors of the cohort, an average of roughly 230,000 unique TCR beta nucleotide sequences was sequenced per donor, of which 15% to 20% were non-productive. Results the study describes overall, beyond this receptor: In this cohort, only TCR beta chains were sequenced, and detectable features were limited by the absence of alpha or paired-chain data. In a later analysis, HLA-associated TCR beta chains showed more clonal expansion and lower generation probabilities than non-associated chains that were equally common. Roughly uniform sequencing depth across donors was assumed in presence/absence analyses, although this assumption may not hold. A later analysis found that most CMV-associated TCR beta chains appeared HLA-restricted, with HLA associations seemingly driven largely by CMV exposure. The only immune exposure information available for the cohort was CMV serostatus. In an earlier analysis of roughly 560 of the donors, most TCR beta V segments were observed in productive rearrangements about 90% or about 30% of the time, broadly matching IMGT annotations. Cytomegalovirus status was reported to be diagnosed by the classifier with high specificity and sensitivity in both the original and validation cohorts. In vitro tests confirmed that a few of the cytomegalovirus-associated TCR beta chains recognize cytomegalovirus antigens. According to a later genetic analysis, donors in an Asian-associated ancestry cluster had fewer N-insertions in productive TCRs than the approximately 670-donor mean. The authors suggested that the approach could potentially be extended to other disease states and immunological phenotypes. Most TCR sequences were observed very rarely across donors, whereas some public TCRs were present in many individuals. Because counts were too low, about 18 rarely observed V segments, including chromosome 9 orphons, were excluded from the earlier analysis of roughly 580 of the donors. A further reported finding was that TCR beta sequences accurately predicted the HLA-A and HLA-B alleles for most subjects in the first cohort. Because some donors lacked HLA typing at each locus, the association tests relied only on the typed subset. Because the 87-base-pair reads could not distinguish some IMGT-functional V segments, including TRBV6-2 and TRBV6-3, those segments were excluded. A group of highly shared sequence variants was considered likely to be a technical artifact of the sequencing pipeline. A later analysis associated about 17,000 TCR beta sequences with specific HLA alleles at a false discovery rate of 0.05. A later genetic analysis associated a missense DCLRE1C variant with V-gene and J-gene trimming of TCR beta chains, and an independent cohort replicated the association. Strong co-occurrence of HLA alleles, especially DR and DQ, made assigning TCR associations to individual alleles difficult. Correlated functional status among segregating V segments might reflect linkage disequilibrium, but an unknown experimental factor could not be ruled out. In a later analysis, TCR association rates were found to vary across HLA loci, with the most associated TCRs seen for DRB1 alleles and the fewest for HLA-C alleles. A later analysis reported that several top co-occurrence clusters appeared linked to parvovirus B19, influenza, CMV and Epstein-Barr virus. A total of fewer than 200 TCR beta chains were listed by the study as associated with cytomegalovirus.

In regard to this clone: Its antigen is unknown. Base qualities are not provided; no much larger clone lies one nucleotide away.

In total, approximately 690 healthy bone marrow donors made up the cohort. Cohort members were all nominally healthy when sampled, although unrecorded immune exposures were likely present. The donor was CMV seronegative and belonged to the group of 352 seronegative cohort members. Every donor gave a peripheral blood sample, and the peripheral blood mononuclear cells from that sample were used for TCR beta sequencing. Genomic DNA extraction from the blood cell samples was performed with the Qiagen DNeasy Blood Extraction Kit. Preparation of the library involved the immunoSEQ multiplex PCR assay. A mixture of 60 forward primers for TCR Vbeta segments and 13 reverse primers for TCR Jbeta segments was used in the multiplex PCR. The CDR3 region of rearranged TCR beta genes was amplified from genomic DNA with a multiplex PCR assay. On the Illumina HiSeq System, the amplified TCR beta libraries were sequenced as 87-base-pair reads. The study's own analysis went as follows. In a later analysis, some 80 million unique TCR beta chains were counted across the roughly 610 repertoires, and about 10 million of these chains were shared by at least two donors. To remove PCR and sequencing errors, raw reads were error-corrected and collapsed into unique sequences using a nearest-neighbor algorithm that merged closely related sequences. CDR3 sequences were aligned to IMGT reference sequences to assign V, D and J gene segments. For a sequence to be retained, at least a six-nucleotide match to both a V gene segment and a J gene segment was required. A rearrangement counted as productive if the CDR3 had no stop codons and remained in frame with V and J, and every other rearrangement counted as non-productive. Following IMGT convention, CDR3 was defined as the stretch from the second conserved V-encoded cysteine to the conserved J-encoded phenylalanine. Sequences without an unambiguous match to a single V gene segment were excluded from the earlier analysis of a few hundred of the donors. An earlier analysis of several hundred of the donors called V segments functional above 56.7% productive rearrangements and segregating when the between-donor standard deviation exceeded 5%. To diagnose cytomegalovirus status from the catalog of TCR beta chain sequences, a statistical classification framework was built. A later analysis assigned V and J genes by comparing TCR nucleotide sequences with IMGT/GENE-DB human TR gene sequences. Using the TCRdist pipeline, a later analysis assigned CDR3 sequences along with most-parsimonious VDJ recombination scenarios. In a later analysis, each TCR beta chain was defined by its CDR3 amino acid sequence together with its V-gene family, and reads lacking a unique V-gene family were excluded. To address suspected cross-contamination and a sequencing artifact, a later analysis removed roughly 640 highly shared, low-generation-probability nucleotide sequences. For each public chain, a later analysis derived a clonal expansion index from normalized ranks of inferred template counts within each repertoire. Generation probabilities in a later analysis came from a VDJ recombination model fitted to out-of-frame rearrangements, and those results were checked against IGoR. In a later analysis, TCR-TCR, TCR-HLA and TCR-CMV co-occurrence was scored with hypergeometric tests, and a repertoire-size bias correction was applied to TCR pairs. False discovery rates were estimated in a later analysis by permuting HLA or CMV assignments 20 times. A later analysis grouped co-occurring TCRs with DBSCAN, adding TCRdist sequence similarity when clustering within HLA-allele-positive subsets. Repertoires with fewer than 30,000 or more than 120,000 public chains were left out of co-occurrence clustering, as were four to six repertoires with anomalous nucleotide sharing. TCRdb holds this immuneACCESS table with in-frame rearrangements only. Some clones are missing; in checked studies, unresolved V genes explain under half, and the rest has no known cause. For V, J and clone size, that table is used; D and trimming come from the DNA. The sample table records fewer than 100,000 clones; roughly 75% of these occur just once. The top ten hold approximately 0.8% of the sample.

The CDR1 and CDR2 encoded by the germline V gene (reference sequence) are GTSNPN and SVGIG. Reading from cysteine to phenylalanine, the CDR3 counts 14 amino acids. Just the 42-base CDR3 DNA is kept, in frame starting at base 1. The germline V end is reduced by 6 bases and the J end by 1 base; junction bases left unmatched: 9. This clonotype was sampled from an older woman in good health and CMV-seronegative. Material for sequencing was PBMCs. The chain links TRBV30 with TRBJ2-7, with 7 junctional bases fitting TRBD1. The nucleotide sequence is given as TGTGCCTGCCTCAGGGGGACAGCTTCCTACGAGCAGTACTTC. Its protein reads: CACLRGTASYEQYF.